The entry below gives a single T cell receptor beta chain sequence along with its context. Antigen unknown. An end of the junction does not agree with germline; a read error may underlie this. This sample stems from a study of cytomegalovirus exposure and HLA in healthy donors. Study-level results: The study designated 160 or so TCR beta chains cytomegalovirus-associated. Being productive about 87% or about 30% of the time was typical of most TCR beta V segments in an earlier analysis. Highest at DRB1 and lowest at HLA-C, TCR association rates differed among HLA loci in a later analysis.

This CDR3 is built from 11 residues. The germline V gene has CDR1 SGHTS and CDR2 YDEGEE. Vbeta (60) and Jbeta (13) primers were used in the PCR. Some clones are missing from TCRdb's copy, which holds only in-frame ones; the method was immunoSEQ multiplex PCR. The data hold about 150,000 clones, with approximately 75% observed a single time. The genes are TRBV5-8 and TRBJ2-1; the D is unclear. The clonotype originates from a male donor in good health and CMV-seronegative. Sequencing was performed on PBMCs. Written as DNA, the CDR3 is TGTGCCAGCAGCTTGCAAGTCGGTTCCATCTTC. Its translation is CASSLQVGSIF.